This T cell receptor (beta chain) was recorded in a study of blood T cells in healthy people across ages. Overall study: About one barcoded beta molecule per two T cells was the capture yield of template switching. General study findings and limits: Age showed a roughly linear inverse relationship with TCR beta diversity per million T cells.

The length of the CDR3 is 15 residues. The germline V gene encodes CDR1 SGDLS and CDR2 YYNGEE. Trimming shortened V by 4 bases and J by 3 bases, and 14 bases separated the two germline ends. Each sample yielded at least 7 million isolated PBMCs. With regard to this clonotype: Its antigen is unidentified.

PCR was performed a second time for roughly 6 to 12 cycles using a sample-barcoded 5' primer and a J-beta primer mix. A template-switch adaptor with 12 random nucleotides tagged each cDNA molecule. MiXCR, applied by TCRdb to the 5' RACE reads, yields one record per CDR3 protein. The table lists around 1.1 million distinct CDR3 sequences, around two fifths of them singletons. The chain carries TRBV9 and TRBJ1-5, with D unresolved. The TCR originated in a man younger than 35 in good health. Specimen: blood. The CDR3 region is CASSPDPGNNQPQHF. The CDR3 bases are TGTGCCAGCAGCCCAGACCCGGGCAACAATCAGCCCCAGCATTTT.